A selection of T cell receptor beta chains follows, all from one sample in a study of preoperative IRX-2 immunotherapy in early breast cancer. Generated by immunoSEQ multiplex PCR, the TCRdb table keeps only in-frame clones and is missing some. The sample lists approximately 30,000 clones, roughly 96% occurring once. Specimen collection occurred from a patient treated with IRX-2 immunotherapy. The receptors were gathered from a human donor with breast cancer. The conserved cysteine and the conserved F or W are not part of the CDR3 here. Each record gives: J gene, CDR3 length, V gene, CDR3 protein.

TRBJ2-2 | 11 | TRBV19 | ASSMGRGGELF
TRBJ1-4 | 13 | TRBV9 | ASSAGDGLNEKLF
TRBJ2-1 | 14 | TRBV5-5 | ASSPTGTSGNYEQF
TRBJ2-7 | 11 | TRBV6-5 | ASSYSQGGEQY
TRBJ2-2 | 13 | TRBV2 | ASSGADRGHGELF
TRBJ2-7 | 13 | TRBV27 | ASSVTSGGSYEQY
TRBJ1-1 | 12 | TRBV7-9 | ASTWGTLNTEAF
TRBJ1-6 | 12 | TRBV28 | ASSLRTANSPLH
TRBJ2-7 | 13 | TRBV18 | ASSPSQGTAYEQY
TRBJ1-4 | 13 | TRBV9 | ASSGRDRGNEKLF
TRBJ1-2 | 11 | TRBV6-5 | ASSLIWGSYYT
TRBJ2-1 | 13 | TRBV10-1 | ASSAAGGPYNEQF
TRBJ2-1 | 11 | TRBV19 | ASSMNGRGEQF
TRBJ1-5 | 11 | TRBV18 | ASNYEPAQPQH
TRBJ2-1 | 12 | TRBV5-1 | ASTTTSLNNEQF
TRBJ2-5 | 13 | TRBV5-6 | ASSLGGGASETQY
TRBJ2-2 | 16 | TRBV5-1 | ASSVGHRDRGRTGELF
TRBJ2-2 | 16 | TRBV27 | ASSPLRSGRANTGELF
TRBJ2-7 | 14 | TRBV7-2 | ASSLRPSRGAYEQY
TRBJ2-7 | 16 | TRBV12-5 | ASGLAKGWGRGCDEQY
TRBJ2-1 | 12 | TRBV19 | ASSMRGGDNEQF
TRBJ1-2 | 14 | TRBV7-9 | ASSLAAGDVNYGYT
TRBJ2-3 | 12 | TRBV5-8 | ASSLESSTDTQY
TRBJ1-4 | 10 | TRBV5-5 | ASAKETGSLF
TRBJ2-3 | 12 | TRBV7-2 | ASSLYGPTDTQY
TRBJ2-7 | 12 | TRBV19 | ASSLFIGAYEQY
TRBJ1-5 | 12 | TRBV6-5 | ASSYSSGNQPQH
TRBJ1-4 | 12 | TRBV6-1 | ASSWTPVREKLF
TRBJ1-5 | 12 | TRBV2 | ASCYRRENQPQH
TRBJ2-7 | 10 | TRBV27 | ASRVGPGEQY
TRBJ1-5 | 15 | TRBV30 | AWSKISYGGGYQPQH
TRBJ2-7 | 15 | TRBV27 | ASSSSARRVSSYEQY
TRBJ2-7 | 15 | TRBV10-3 | AISESTGGGSSYEQY
TRBJ2-7 | 13 | TRBV15 | ATSREKGSWYEQY
TRBJ2-5 | 12 | TRBV29-1 | SVFFPGHQETQY
TRBJ1-2 | 12 | TRBV5-6 | ASSLYGRLWRYT
TRBJ2-7 | 13 | TRBV28 | ASSLLSGSPYEQY
TRBJ2-2 | 12 | TRBV28 | ASSLAGVAGELF
TRBJ2-5 | 11 | TRBV4-1 | ASSEAGRETQY
TRBJ1-2 | 14 | TRBV5-6 | ASSYASVSGNYGYT
TRBJ2-6 | 17 | TRBV10-1 | ASSDGRAGPLSGANVLT
TRBJ2-5 | 12 | TRBV10-3 | AISEPTRSETQY
TRBJ2-7 | 11 | TRBV1 | TSSPPPPYEQY